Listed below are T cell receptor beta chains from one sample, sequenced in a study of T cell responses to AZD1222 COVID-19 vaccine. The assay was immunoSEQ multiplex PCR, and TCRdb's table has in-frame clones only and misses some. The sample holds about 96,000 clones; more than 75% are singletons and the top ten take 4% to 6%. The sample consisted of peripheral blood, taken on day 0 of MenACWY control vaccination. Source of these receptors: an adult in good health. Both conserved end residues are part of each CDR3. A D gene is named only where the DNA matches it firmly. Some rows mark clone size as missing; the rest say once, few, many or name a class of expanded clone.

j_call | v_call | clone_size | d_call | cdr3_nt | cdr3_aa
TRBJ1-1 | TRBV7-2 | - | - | TGTGCCAGCAGCCGGGGGGGGAACACTGAAGCTTTCTTT | CASSRGGNTEAFF
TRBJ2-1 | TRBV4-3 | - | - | TGCGCCAGCAGCCAAATGGGCTCCGGGGTGTCCTACAATGAGCAGTTCTTC | CASSQMGSGVSYNEQFF
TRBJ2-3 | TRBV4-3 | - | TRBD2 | TGCGCCAGCAGCCAAGATGTTATCGGGGGGGTTGCTCAAAGCACAGATACGCAGTATTTT | CASSQDVIGGVAQSTDTQYF
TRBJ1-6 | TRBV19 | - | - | TGTGCCAGTAGTATAAACGCGGGAAGCTCCTATAATTCACCCCTCCACTTT | CASSINAGSSYNSPLHF
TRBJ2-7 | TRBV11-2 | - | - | TGTGCCAGCAGCTCGACACAGGGCCGAAGCTCCTACGAGCAGTACTTC | CASSSTQGRSSYEQYF
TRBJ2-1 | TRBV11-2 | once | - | TGTGCCAGCAGCTTAGCGTCTAGCCTCAATGAGCAGTTCTTC | CASSLASSLNEQFF
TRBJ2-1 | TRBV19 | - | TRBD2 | TGTGCCAGTAGTACGGCTAGCGGGAGCCATGAGCAGTTCTTC | CASSTASGSHEQFF
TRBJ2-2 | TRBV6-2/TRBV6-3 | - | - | TGTGCCAGCAGTTACTCGGGGGGCTCCGACACCGGGGAGCTGTTTTTT | CASSYSGGSDTGELFF
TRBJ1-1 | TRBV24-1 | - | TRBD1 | TGTGCCACCCAGGGGGCTGTGACTGAAGCTTTCTTT | CATQGAVTEAFF
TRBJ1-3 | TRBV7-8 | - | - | TGTGCCAGCAGCTTGGGGCGGGGCAGCTCTGGAAACACCATATATTTT | CASSLGRGSSGNTIYF
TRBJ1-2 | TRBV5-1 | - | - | TGCGCCAGCAGCCCGAGGACAGCTTATGGCTACACCTTC | CASSPRTAYGYTF
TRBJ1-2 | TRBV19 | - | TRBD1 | TGTGCCAGTAGTACCTGGGCCGGGACAGGGGGCTTCGGCTACACCTTC | CASSTWAGTGGFGYTF
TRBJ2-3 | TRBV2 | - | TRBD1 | TGTGCCAGCACCTACAGGGGGCGCGGACAGGGTACGCAGTATTTT | CASTYRGRGQGTQYF
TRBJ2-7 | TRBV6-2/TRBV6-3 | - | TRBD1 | TGTGCCAGCACCCCCTTCGGGCAGGGGGCTTCATACGAGCAGTACTTC | CASTPFGQGASYEQYF
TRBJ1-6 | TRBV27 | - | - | TGTGCCAGCAGTTTTGGCGGTGGGTCGGGGAATTCACCCCTCCACTTT | CASSFGGGSGNSPLHF
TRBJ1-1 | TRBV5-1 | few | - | TGCGCCAGCAGCTTGTCAGGGCTGAACACTGAAGCTTTCTTT | CASSLSGLNTEAFF
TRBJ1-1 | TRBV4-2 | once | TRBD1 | TGTGCCAGCAGCCAGGGACAGGGACCTTCTGAAGCTTTCTTT | CASSQGQGPSEAFF
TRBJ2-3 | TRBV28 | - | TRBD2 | TGTGCCAGCAGTTTGACTAGCGGCACAGATACGCAGTATTTT | CASSLTSGTDTQYF
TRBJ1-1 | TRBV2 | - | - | TGTGCCAGCAGGAGAACGGGACGGATGAACACTGAAGCTTTCTTT | CASRRTGRMNTEAFF
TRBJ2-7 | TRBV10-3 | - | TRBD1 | TGTGCCATCAGTGAGGGACAGGCCTACGAGCAGTACTTC | CAISEGQAYEQYF
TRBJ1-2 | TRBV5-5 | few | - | TGTGCCAGCAGCCAACGGGACCTTCTTAACTATGGCTACACCTTC | CASSQRDLLNYGYTF
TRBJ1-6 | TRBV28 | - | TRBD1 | TGTGCCAGCAGTTCAACCCGGGGACAGGGGACGCCGCTCCACTTT | CASSSTRGQGTPLHF
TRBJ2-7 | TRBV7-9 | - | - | TGTGCCAGCAGCTTTTCGGGACGGATCTACGAGCAGTACTTC | CASSFSGRIYEQYF
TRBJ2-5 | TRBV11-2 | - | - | TGTGCCAGCAGCTTAACGCCAGAGTACCAAGAGACCCAGTACTTC | CASSLTPEYQETQYF
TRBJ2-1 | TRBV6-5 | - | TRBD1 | TGTGCCAGCAGGGGGGACAGCGAGCAGTTCTTC | CASRGDSEQFF
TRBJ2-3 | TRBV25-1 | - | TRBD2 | TGTGCCAGCAGTGATGGCATAGCGGGGGCAATAGATACGCAGTATTTT | CASSDGIAGAIDTQYF
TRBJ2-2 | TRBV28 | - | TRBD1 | TGTGCCAGCCGAACAGGGGCCATAGGCGGGGAGCTGTTTTTT | CASRTGAIGGELFF
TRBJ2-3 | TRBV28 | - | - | TGTGCCAGCAGTTTTGTGCTAGGGACGCAGTATTTT | CASSFVLGTQYF
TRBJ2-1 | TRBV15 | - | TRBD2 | TGTGCCACCAGCAGAGGGAGCGGGAGCTACAATGAGCAGTTCTTC | CATSRGSGSYNEQFF
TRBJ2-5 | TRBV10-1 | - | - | TGCGCCAGCAGTGATAGCGAGGAGACCCAGTACTTC | CASSDSEETQYF
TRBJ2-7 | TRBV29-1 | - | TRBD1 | TGCAGGGCAGGGGGAGAGCAGTACTTC | CRAGGEQYF
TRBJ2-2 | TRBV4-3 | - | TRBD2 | TGCGCCAGCAGCCAAGATCTTAATCGTCCGGGGTTAGGCGGGGGAAGGGAGCTGTTTTTT | CASSQDLNRPGLGGGRELFF
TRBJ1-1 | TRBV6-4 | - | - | TGTGCCAGCAGTGTTTTTTGGGGAGACACTGAAGCTTTCTTT | CASSVFWGDTEAFF
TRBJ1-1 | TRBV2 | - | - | TGTGCCAGCAGTGATATGGCGGAAACTGAAGCTTTCTTT | CASSDMAETEAFF
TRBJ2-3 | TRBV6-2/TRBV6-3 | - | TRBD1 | TGTGCCAGCAGTCCGGCCGGGACAGGGAGCGCAGATACGCAGTATTTT | CASSPAGTGSADTQYF
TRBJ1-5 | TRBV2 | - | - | TGTGCCAGCAGTGAAGCGCTGGGAGGCGGGGTCAATCAGCCCCAGCATTTT | CASSEALGGGVNQPQHF
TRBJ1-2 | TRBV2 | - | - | TGTGCCAGCAGTGTTCAGCAGAACTATGGCTACACCTTC | CASSVQQNYGYTF
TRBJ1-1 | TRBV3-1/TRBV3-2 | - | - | TGTGCCAGCAGCCAACTAGGACGGGTGAACACTGAAGCTTTCTTT | CASSQLGRVNTEAFF
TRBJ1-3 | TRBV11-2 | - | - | TGTGCCAGCAGCTCCGGGACACCGGGGGACACCATATATTTT | CASSSGTPGDTIYF
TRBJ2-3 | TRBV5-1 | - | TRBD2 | TGCGCCAGCAGTACCTTATCGGGGGGGCCCGATACGCAGTATTTT | CASSTLSGGPDTQYF
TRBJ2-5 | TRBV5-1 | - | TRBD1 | TGCGCCAGCAGCGCAGGGACAGGGGTAGAGACCCAGTACTTC | CASSAGTGVETQYF
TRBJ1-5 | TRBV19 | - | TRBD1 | TGTGCCAGTAGCTCCGGGACAGGGGGCGAAGTCCAGCATTTT | CASSSGTGGEVQHF
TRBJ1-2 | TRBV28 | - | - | TGTGCCACCGGGGCCAGGAACTATGGCTACACCTTC | CATGARNYGYTF
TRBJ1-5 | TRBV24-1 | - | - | TGTGCCACCAGTGATCCCAGGGTTAGCAATCAGCCCCAGCATTTT | CATSDPRVSNQPQHF
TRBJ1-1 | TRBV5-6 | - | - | TGTGCCAGCAGCTTGGGGCCAGTAAAGAACACTGAAGCTTTCTTT | CASSLGPVKNTEAFF
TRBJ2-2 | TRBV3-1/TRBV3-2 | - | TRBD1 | TGTGCCAGCAGCCAACTACAGGGGGGCACCGGGGAGCTGTTTTTT | CASSQLQGGTGELFF
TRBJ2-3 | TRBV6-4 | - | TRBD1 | TGTGCCAGCAGTGAGACAGGGCCCGGCACAGATACGCAGTATTTT | CASSETGPGTDTQYF
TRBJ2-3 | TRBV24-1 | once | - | TGTGCCACCAGTGATCCAGACAGGCCCACAGATACGCAGTATTTT | CATSDPDRPTDTQYF
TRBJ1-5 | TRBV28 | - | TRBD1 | TGTGCCAGCAGTTTAGGGACAGCAGCGTATCAGCCCCAGCATTTT | CASSLGTAAYQPQHF
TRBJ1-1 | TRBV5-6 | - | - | TGTGCCAGCAGCCCCGGCGGCCGGGTGAACACTGAAGCTTTCTTT | CASSPGGRVNTEAFF
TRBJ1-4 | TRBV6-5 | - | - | TGTGCCAGCAGTTACGGGGCAGGCAATGAAAAACTGTTTTTT | CASSYGAGNEKLFF
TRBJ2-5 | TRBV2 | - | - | TGTGCCAGCAGTGACTTGGGACAAATTCAAGAGACCCAGTACTTC | CASSDLGQIQETQYF
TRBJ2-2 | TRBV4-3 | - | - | TGCGCCAGCAGCCAAGTGGGAGGAACCGGGGAGCTGTTTTTT | CASSQVGGTGELFF